This TCR beta chain was captured in a study of OX40 agonist ivuxolimab in advanced cancers. Study summary: Ivuxolimab, an agonistic anti-OX40 (CD134) antibody, was given to patients. Of the participants, under 50% had some prior anti-PD-1, anti-PD-L1 or anti-CTLA-4 therapy, which was allowed.

Data came from immunoSEQ multiplex PCR; TCRdb stores just in-frame clones and leaves some out. Found here are approximately 70,000 clones, 90% to 95% of them singletons; the top ten hold approximately 14%. Trimming took 4 bases from V and 5 from J; bases not matched to a gene: 5. The germline V gene encodes CDR1 SGDLS and CDR2 YYNGEE. This CDR3 region has 15 residues. The chain has TRBV9 and TRBJ2-5, with 13 bases matching TRBD2. Sequencing used CD4+ or CD8+ T cells sorted from blood, obtained in a trial of the OX40 agonist ivuxolimab. The receptor was isolated from an adult with an advanced solid tumor such as melanoma, head and neck, liver or kidney cancer. CDR3 nucleotide sequence: TGTGCCAGCAGCCTAGGGACTAGCGGGGAGGAGACCCAGTACTTC. This codes for CASSLGTSGEETQYF.